This T cell receptor (beta chain) was obtained from a study of blood T cell repertoires in COVID-19. This table comes from immunoSEQ multiplex PCR, and its TCRdb copy is limited to in-frame clones, with some not included. Of roughly 30,000 clones in the sample, 89% were seen once. Germline V gives CDR1 SGHRS, CDR2 YFSETQ. V was shortened by 4 bases and J by 10 bases, with 18 bases between the two germline ends. This CDR3 spans 14 amino acids. The sequencing sample was made of peripheral blood. The receptor comes from a human donor in a cohort sampled during active COVID-19. The V call is TRBV5-1, the J call TRBJ2-1; possible D gene TRBD1, 6 bases. The CDR3 loop reads CASSPGTSPREQFF. The DNA of the CDR3 is TGCGCCAGCAGCCCCGGGACATCCCCCCGAGAGCAGTTCTTC. Supplemented by reference TRBV5-1 and TRBJ2-1, the full variable domain reads KAGVTQTPRYLIKTRGQQVTLSCSPISGHRSVSWYQQTPGQGLQFLFEYFSETQRNKGNFPGRFSGRQFSNSRSEMNVSTLELGDSALYLCASSPGTSPREQFFGPGTRLTVL.